This TCR beta chain originates from a study of beta chain features in type 1 diabetes. Concerning this clone: Antigen unknown.

Investigators reverse transcribed all isolated RNA, so they sequenced expressed TCRB transcripts. The average read count of naive, central memory and regulatory T cell samples was about 3.57 million. Using immunoSEQ multiplex PCR, the repertoire was profiled, and TCRdb retains in-frame clones only, with some absent. This repertoire shows roughly 400,000 clones, around 9.6% found once; its top ten account for about 0.6%. CDR3 length equals 14 residues. Trimming took 5 bases from V and 2 from J, leaving 12 bases between them. Germline V CDR1 and CDR2: WNHNN, SYGVQD (reference sequence). Notes on the study in general: For type 1 diabetes patients, VDJ junctions showed fewer insertions and more deletions. Significant though moderate, a shortening of TCRB CDR3s appeared in all four CD4+ subsets of Type 1 diabetes patients. The influence of HLA type on TCRB rearrangement stayed undetermined. Reads derived from cDNA could over-represent cells showing high TCR expression.

Sequencing was performed on central memory CD4+ T cells from blood. The chain has TRBV10-1 and TRBJ1-1, with D tentatively TRBD1 (6 bases). This clonotype was obtained from a man aged 25 to 40 with type 1 diabetes. CDR3 loop: CASSLQGKNTEAFF. DNA of the CDR3: TGCGCCAGCAGTTTACAGGGTAAAAACACTGAAGCTTTCTTT.